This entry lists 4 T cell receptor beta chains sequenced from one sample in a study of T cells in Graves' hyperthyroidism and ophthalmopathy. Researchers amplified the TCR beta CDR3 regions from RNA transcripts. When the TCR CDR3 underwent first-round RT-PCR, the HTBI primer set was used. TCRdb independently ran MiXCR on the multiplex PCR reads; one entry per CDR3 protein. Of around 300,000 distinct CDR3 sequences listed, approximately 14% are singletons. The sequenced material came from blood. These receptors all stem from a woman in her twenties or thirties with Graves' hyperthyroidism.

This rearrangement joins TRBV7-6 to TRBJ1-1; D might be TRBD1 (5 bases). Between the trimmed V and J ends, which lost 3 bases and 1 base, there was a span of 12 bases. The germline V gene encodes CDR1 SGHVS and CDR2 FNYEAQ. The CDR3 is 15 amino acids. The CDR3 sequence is CASSFTGTGNTEAFF. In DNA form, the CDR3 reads TGTGCCAGCAGCTTTACCGGGACGGGGAACACTGAAGCTTTCTTT.

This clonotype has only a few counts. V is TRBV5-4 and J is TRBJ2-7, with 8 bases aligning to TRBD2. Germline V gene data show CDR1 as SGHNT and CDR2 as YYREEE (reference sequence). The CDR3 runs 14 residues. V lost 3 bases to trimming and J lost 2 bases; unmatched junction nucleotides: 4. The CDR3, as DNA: TGTGCCAGCAGCTCGACTAGCGATACCTACGAGCAGTACTTC. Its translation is CASSSTSDTYEQYF. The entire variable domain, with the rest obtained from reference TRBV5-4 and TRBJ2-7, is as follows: ETGVTQSPTHLIKTRGQQVTLRCSSQSGHNTVSWYQQALGQGPQFIFQYYREEENGRGNFPPRFSGLQFPNYSSELNVNALELDDSALYLCASSSTSDTYEQYFGPGTRLTVT.

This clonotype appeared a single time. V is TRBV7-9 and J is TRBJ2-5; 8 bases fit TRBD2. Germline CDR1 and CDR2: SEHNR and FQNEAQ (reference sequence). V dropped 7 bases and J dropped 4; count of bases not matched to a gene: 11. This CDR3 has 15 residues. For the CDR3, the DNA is TGTGCCAGCACCCCCTCGGGCGGGAGGAGAGAGACCCAGTACTTC. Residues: CASTPSGGRRETQYF.

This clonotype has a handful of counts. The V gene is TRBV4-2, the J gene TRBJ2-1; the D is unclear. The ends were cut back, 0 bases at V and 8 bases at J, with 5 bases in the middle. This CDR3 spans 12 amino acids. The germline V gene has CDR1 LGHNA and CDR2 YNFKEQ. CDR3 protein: CASSQDQDEQFF. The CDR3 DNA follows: TGTGCCAGCAGCCAAGATCAGGATGAGCAGTTCTTC.